The text below deals with one TCR beta chain. The antigen remains unidentified. The junction shows a germline mismatch at one end, possibly a read error. The CDR3 covers 15 residues. These data are taken from a study of blood T cells in healthy people across ages. The overall study: Researchers report that template switching captured about one barcoded beta molecule per two T cells. The study's findings and limits: Reliance upon unsorted PBMCs precluded definitive naive versus antigen-experienced comparison.

Russia was home to the donors, healthy Caucasian individuals aged roughly 6 to 90. A second 7 to 11 cycle PCR used barcoded and J-beta primers. Every cDNA was tagged by a template-switch adaptor with 12 random nucleotides. TCRdb ran MiXCR on the 5' RACE reads and lists one entry per CDR3 protein. The sample lists roughly 800,000 distinct CDR3 sequences, about 53% occurring once. The TCR sequence derives from a man older than 75 in good health. Sequencing input: blood. The genes are TRBV12-3 or TRBV12-4 and TRBJ2-1, with 9 bases fitting TRBD1. The CDR3, as DNA: TGTGCCAGCAGCCGGACAGGGGACTCCTACAATGAGCAGTTGTTC. It is translated as CASSRTGDSYNEQLF.